This T cell receptor beta chain stems from a study of blood T cell repertoires in COVID-19. The wider study: Samples representing acute and convalescent COVID-19 were sourced from the United States, Italy and Spain.

Seattle patients were enrolled during active infection and followed longitudinally. In the source study's methods: The assay estimated nucleated cells by amplifying reference gene primers. TCRdb keeps only in-frame clones here, not all; method: immunoSEQ multiplex PCR. The V and J calls and clone size come from that table; D and trimming were worked out from the DNA. The table lists about 140,000 clones, 88% of them singletons, with more than 2.5% in the top ten. Germline V lookup: CDR1 MNHEY, CDR2 SVGAGI. With V trimmed by 6 bases and J by 2 bases, 6 bases remained unmatched. The CDR3 is 14 amino acids.

The chain employs TRBV6-5 and TRBJ1-2; 7 bases are shared with TRBD1. The receptor comes from a human donor with COVID-19, enrolled during active disease. The donor label of this sample is uncertain. Material: peripheral blood. CDR3 DNA: TGTGCCAGCAGCCGGGACAGCCGAAACTATGGCTACACCTTC. Encoded protein: CASSRDSRNYGYTF.